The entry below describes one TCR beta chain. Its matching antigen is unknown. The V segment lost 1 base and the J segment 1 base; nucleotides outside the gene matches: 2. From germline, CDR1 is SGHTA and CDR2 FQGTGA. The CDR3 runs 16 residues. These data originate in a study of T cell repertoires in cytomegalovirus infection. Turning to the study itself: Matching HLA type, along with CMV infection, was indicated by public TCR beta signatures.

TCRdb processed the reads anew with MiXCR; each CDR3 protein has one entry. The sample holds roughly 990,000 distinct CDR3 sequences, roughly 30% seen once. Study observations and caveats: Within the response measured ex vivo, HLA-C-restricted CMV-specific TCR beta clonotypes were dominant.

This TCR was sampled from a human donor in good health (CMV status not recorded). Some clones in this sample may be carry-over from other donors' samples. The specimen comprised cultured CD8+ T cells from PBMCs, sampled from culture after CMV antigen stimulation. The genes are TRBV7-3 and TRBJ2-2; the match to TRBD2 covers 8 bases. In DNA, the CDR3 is TGTGCCAGCAGCTTAAAGCTAGCGGGGAACACCGGGGAGCTGTTTTTT. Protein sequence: CASSLKLAGNTGELFF.